This T cell receptor (beta chain) was observed in a study of shared clonotypes between healthy human individuals. Profiling relied on immunoSEQ multiplex PCR, and the TCRdb table lists in-frame clones only, not all of them. In the table there are some 450,000 clones, about 74% of which are singletons. Sequenced: PBMCs. This TCR came from a middle-aged woman in good health. Some clones in this sample may be carry-over from other donors' samples.

This CDR3 is CASGLGNSNQPQHF. The DNA of the CDR3 is TGTGCTAGTGGTTTGGGAAATAGCAATCAGCCCCAGCATTTT. The chain recombines TRBV12-5 with TRBJ1-5; D is unresolved. The ends were cut back, 1 base at V and 0 bases at J, with 4 bases in the middle. The CDR3 extends over 14 amino acids. The germline gives CDR1 LGHNT, CDR2 FRNRAP.